This T cell receptor beta chain was obtained from a study of cytomegalovirus exposure and HLA in healthy donors. Study overall: Genotyping of roughly 400 donors showed that around 86% belonged to the Caucasian-associated ancestry cluster.

Of note for this clone: The antigen is unknown.

CDR1 and CDR2 (germline): SGDLS, YYNGEE. Trimming took 4 bases from V and 4 from J, leaving 15 bases between them. CDR3 length: 16 residues. Use of 60 Vbeta and 13 Jbeta primers characterized the PCR. TCRdb's copy holds only in-frame clones and misses some; the assay was immunoSEQ multiplex PCR. The sample is made up of 150,000 to 250,000 clones, and the top ten hold roughly 0.74% of it. Study-level results: An Asian-associated ancestry cluster reportedly showed fewer N-insertions than the roughly 670-donor mean in a later analysis.

Sequencing was performed on PBMCs. This TCR was sampled from a boy aged 5-17 years in good health and CMV-seronegative. V is TRBV9 and J is TRBJ1-6, with D perhaps TRBD1 (6 bases). This CDR3 reads CASSSQGPGYNSPLHF. In DNA form, the CDR3 reads TGTGCCAGCAGCTCTCAGGGGCCTGGGTATAATTCACCCCTCCACTTT.